A selection of T cell receptor beta chains follows, all from one sample in a study of OX40 agonist ivuxolimab in advanced cancers. The assay was immunoSEQ multiplex PCR, and TCRdb's table has in-frame clones only and misses some. The sample has tens of thousands of clones, 90% to 95% seen once. This material consisted of CD4+ or CD8+ T cells sorted from blood, taken in a trial of the OX40 agonist ivuxolimab. All receptors come from an adult with an advanced solid tumor such as melanoma, head and neck, liver or kidney cancer. The conserved cysteine and the conserved F or W are not part of the CDR3 here. The listing skips clone size in some rows; elsewhere it reads once, few, many or a size class.

abundance: .; v_gene: TRBV27; j_gene: TRBJ2-3; CDR3aa: ASSLGTDTQY
abundance: .; v_gene: TRBV6-1; j_gene: TRBJ2-6; CDR3aa: ASSEDSSGANVLT
abundance: .; v_gene: TRBV28; j_gene: TRBJ2-1; CDR3aa: ASMTIHTLGSYNEQF
abundance: .; v_gene: TRBV28; j_gene: TRBJ1-2; CDR3aa: ASSRQGAWDGYT
abundance: .; v_gene: TRBV4-3; j_gene: TRBJ1-3; CDR3aa: ASSPSSAGPGNTIY
abundance: .; v_gene: TRBV2; j_gene: TRBJ2-5; CDR3aa: ASSPGTLQETQY
abundance: .; v_gene: TRBV4-1; j_gene: TRBJ1-2; CDR3aa: ASGQPAGSGTIYGYT
abundance: .; v_gene: TRBV19; j_gene: TRBJ1-1; CDR3aa: ASSITPNTEAF
abundance: .; v_gene: TRBV6-6; j_gene: TRBJ2-7; CDR3aa: ASSYGFLYEQY
abundance: .; v_gene: TRBV25-1; j_gene: TRBJ2-7; CDR3aa: ASAPTGGEQY
abundance: few; v_gene: TRBV21-1; j_gene: TRBJ1-5; CDR3aa: ASSKASTANSNQPQH
abundance: .; v_gene: TRBV27; j_gene: TRBJ2-1; CDR3aa: ASSPNETGEQF
abundance: .; v_gene: TRBV27; j_gene: TRBJ2-1; CDR3aa: ASSFGGRSNEQF
abundance: .; v_gene: TRBV27; j_gene: TRBJ1-5; CDR3aa: ASSLTGSNQPQH
abundance: .; v_gene: TRBV7-9; j_gene: TRBJ2-1; CDR3aa: ASSLGGTNEQF
abundance: .; v_gene: TRBV27; j_gene: TRBJ2-6; CDR3aa: ASSFGPPGGANVLT
abundance: .; v_gene: TRBV6-5; j_gene: TRBJ2-1; CDR3aa: ASSISGTLYNEQF
abundance: .; v_gene: TRBV9; j_gene: TRBJ1-5; CDR3aa: ASSRLLGGAQH
abundance: .; v_gene: TRBV6-5; j_gene: TRBJ1-3; CDR3aa: ASSYSSGPGNTIY
abundance: .; v_gene: TRBV5-4; j_gene: TRBJ2-1; CDR3aa: ASSLVGLLNEQF
abundance: few; v_gene: TRBV27; j_gene: TRBJ2-5; CDR3aa: ASSLSPQETQY
abundance: once; v_gene: TRBV7-9; j_gene: TRBJ1-1; CDR3aa: ASSLAGQGTF
abundance: .; v_gene: TRBV4-1; j_gene: TRBJ1-6; CDR3aa: ASSQNLAAGRPLH
abundance: once; v_gene: TRBV5-6; j_gene: TRBJ1-2; CDR3aa: ASSSSGNYGYT
abundance: .; v_gene: TRBV29-1; j_gene: TRBJ1-3; CDR3aa: SVEGETPGNTIY
abundance: .; v_gene: TRBV27; j_gene: TRBJ2-1; CDR3aa: ASSALTNEQF
abundance: .; v_gene: TRBV9; j_gene: TRBJ2-7; CDR3aa: ASSASPGASYEQY
abundance: .; v_gene: TRBV5-6; j_gene: TRBJ2-3; CDR3aa: ASSPGGITDTQY
abundance: .; v_gene: TRBV5-1; j_gene: TRBJ2-5; CDR3aa: ASSLYRGGETQY
abundance: .; v_gene: TRBV9; j_gene: TRBJ1-2; CDR3aa: ASSGTGGYYGYT
abundance: once; v_gene: TRBV11-2; j_gene: TRBJ2-3; CDR3aa: ASSPRDTDTQY
abundance: .; v_gene: TRBV28; j_gene: TRBJ2-5; CDR3aa: ASSMTSVTQY